The TCR beta chain under discussion was sequenced for a study of blood T cell repertoires in COVID-19. TCRdb's copy holds only in-frame clones and misses some; the assay was immunoSEQ multiplex PCR. This sample has a few hundred thousand clones, with around 88% found just once. The TCR sequence derives from a woman aged 25 to 39 who had recovered from COVID-19. Sequences were obtained from peripheral blood.

CDR3: CASSDRGSLYEQYF. Written as DNA, the CDR3 is TGTGCCAGCAGTGATCGGGGGTCCCTCTACGAGCAGTACTTC. The rearrangement uses TRBV25-1 and TRBJ2-7; D possibly corresponds to TRBD2 (6 bases). Germline V gene data show CDR1 as MGHDK and CDR2 as SYGVNS. This CDR3 contains 14 residues. The ends were cut back, 3 bases at V and 3 bases at J, with 12 bases in the middle.